The 6 T cell receptor beta chains reported below all come from one sample, sequenced in a study of CD8+CD57+ T cells in acquired aplastic anemia. Genomic DNA acted as the template from which TCR beta VDJ combination and CDR3 sequence profiling were carried out. MiXCR, applied by TCRdb to the reads, yields one record per CDR3 protein. This table holds about 71,000 distinct CDR3 sequences, roughly 50% found once. The sequenced sample was sorted CD4+, CD8+, or CD8+CD57+ T cells (not recorded which) from PBMCs. Receptors originate from a human donor in good health, serving as a control.

This clonotype was picked up many times. The genes are TRBV27 and TRBJ2-7; TRBD2 matches at 11 bases. CDR3 length: 16 residues. CDR1 MNHEY and CDR2 SMNVEV come from the germline V gene (reference sequence). V shed 5 bases, J shed 0 bases, and the junction held 6 bases outside the gene matches. Here the CDR3 DNA reads TGTGCCAGCAGTGGAAGACTAGCGGGAAACTCCTACGAGCAGTACTTC. Protein: CASSGRLAGNSYEQYF.

V and J are TRBV19 and TRBJ1-5; tentative D call: TRBD1 (5 bases). The CDR3 is 13 amino acids. The germline V gene has CDR1 LNHDA and CDR2 SQIVND (reference sequence). Trimming cost V 7 bases and J 12 bases, with 19 bases left between them. The DNA of the CDR3 is TGTGCCAGTATTGAGGGGCAAGGGGCGGGCCAGCATTTT. Protein: CASIEGQGAGQHF.

This clonotype showed up many times. J is TRBJ1-4 and V is TRBV6-5; D is possibly TRBD1 (6 bases). The CDR3 is 15 amino acids. Trimming shortened V by 6 bases and J by 0 bases, and 11 bases separated the two germline ends. CDR1 MNHEY and CDR2 SVGAGI come from the germline V gene. The CDR3: CASRSTGATNEKLFF. In nucleotides, the CDR3 is TGTGCCAGCAGATCGACAGGTGCAACTAATGAAAAACTGTTTTTT.

This clonotype was seen at least ten times. V usage is TRBV6-1 and J usage is TRBJ1-5, with a weak D call TRBD1 (6 bases). V was cut by 2 bases and J by 8 bases, with 16 bases left in between. There are 15 residues in the CDR3. Germline assignment: CDR1 MNHNS and CDR2 SASEGT. The chain's CDR3 is CASSELRGHVEPQHF. CDR3 DNA sequence: TGTGCCAGCAGTGAATTAAGGGGACATGTCGAGCCCCAGCATTTT.

V gene TRBV5-4 combines with J gene TRBJ2-7; TRBD1 aligns across 9 bases. Germline CDR1 is SGHNT and CDR2 is YYREEE (reference sequence). V was clipped by 0 bases and J by 1 base; unmatched bases: 2. The CDR3 totals 15 residues. CDR3 in DNA: TGTGCCAGCAGCTTGGGGGGACAGGGATCCTACGAGCAGTACTTC. Protein product: CASSLGGQGSYEQYF.

DNA for the CDR3: TGCAGCGTTGAAGTGGGCCCCGGGCAGCCCCAGCATTTT. It specifies CSVEVGPGQPQHF. V usage is TRBV29-1 and J usage is TRBJ1-5; D uncertain. In germline, CDR1 is SQVTM, CDR2 ANQGSEA. Trimming cost V 1 base and J 7 bases, with 11 bases left between them. The CDR3 totals 13 residues.